This T cell receptor beta chain was documented in a study of read filtering for tumor transcriptome and immune sequencing. The library was built from about 400 ng RNA with molecular barcoded adaptors for alpha/delta and beta/gamma chains. TCRdb processed the reads anew with MiXCR; each CDR3 protein has one entry. Among roughly 82,000 distinct CDR3 sequences listed, 9% to 15% were seen once. This clonotype was counted many times. Its antigen remains unidentified. CDR1 is SEHNR and CDR2 is FQNEAQ in the germline V gene (reference sequence). The CDR3 spans 15 residues. The V end lost 1 base, the J end lost 2 bases, and 11 bases lay between the germline ends. Overall study results and limits: Without single-read clonotypes, shared clonotype proportions correlated more between IR-seq and RNA-seq.

Sequencing was carried out using a population of CD138-negative cells sorted from bone marrow. The TCR originated in a donor aged 40 or over with multiple myeloma. The V call is TRBV7-9, the J call TRBJ2-5, with D possibly matching TRBD2 (6 bases). CDR3 bases: TGTGCCAGCAGCTTAGACCGGGAGTGGCAAGAGACCCAGTACTTC. It translates to CASSLDREWQETQYF.